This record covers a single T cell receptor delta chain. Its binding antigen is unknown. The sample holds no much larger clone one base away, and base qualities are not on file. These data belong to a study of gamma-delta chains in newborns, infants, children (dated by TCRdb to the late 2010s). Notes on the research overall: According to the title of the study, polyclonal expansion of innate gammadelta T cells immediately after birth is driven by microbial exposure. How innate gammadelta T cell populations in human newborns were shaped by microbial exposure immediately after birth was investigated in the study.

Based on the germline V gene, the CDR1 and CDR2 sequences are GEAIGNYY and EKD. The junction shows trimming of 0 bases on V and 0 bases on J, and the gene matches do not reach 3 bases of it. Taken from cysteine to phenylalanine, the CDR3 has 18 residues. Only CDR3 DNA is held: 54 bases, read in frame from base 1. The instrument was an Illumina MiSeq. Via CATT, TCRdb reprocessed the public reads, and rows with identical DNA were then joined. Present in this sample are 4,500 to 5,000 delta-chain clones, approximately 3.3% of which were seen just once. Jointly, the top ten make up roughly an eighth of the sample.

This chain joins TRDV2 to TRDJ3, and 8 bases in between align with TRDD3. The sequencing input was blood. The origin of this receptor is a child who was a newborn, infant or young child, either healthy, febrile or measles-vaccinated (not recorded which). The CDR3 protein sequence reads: CACDTWGISSWDTRQMFF. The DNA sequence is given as TGTGCCTGTGACACCTGGGGGATCAGCTCCTGGGACACCCGACAGATGTTTTTC.